This is a list of T cell receptor beta chains from one sample in a study of shared T cell receptors in the human thymus. Assay: immunoSEQ multiplex PCR; the TCRdb copy retains only in-frame clones and omits some. The table shows hundreds of thousands of clones, with 87% occurring only once. The same specimen was also included in a second study, on human thymus T cells.

The source material was thymocytes. Every receptor here comes from a boy in the first two years of life with a congenital heart defect. Each CDR3 is given with its conserved first and last residue. The D gene is left open where the match is weak. Rows give clone size only sometimes, using once, few, many, or a class for an expanded clone.

v_call	clone_size	d_call	j_call	cdr3_aa	cdr3_nt
TRBV27	.	.	TRBJ1-1	CASSLSPWHSSTAFF	TGTGCCAGCAGTTTATCTCCCTGGCATTCAAGTACCGCTTTCTTT
TRBV6-5	.	.	TRBJ2-1	CATKYRRGYNEQFF	TGTGCCACCAAGTACAGGAGAGGCTACAATGAGCAGTTCTTC
TRBV5-1	once	.	TRBJ2-5	CASSLGGLDQETQYF	TGCGCCAGCAGCTTGGGCGGCCTGGATCAAGAGACCCAGTACTTC
TRBV4-1	.	.	TRBJ2-5	CASSLERVQETQYF	TGCGCCAGCAGCCTGGAGCGGGTACAAGAGACCCAGTACTTC
TRBV19	.	.	TRBJ2-7	CASSIVGGLYEQYF	TGTGCCAGTAGTATAGTCGGGGGGCTCTACGAGCAGTACTTC
TRBV7-2	.	TRBD1	TRBJ1-2	CADRAGYTF	TGTGCCGACAGGGCGGGCTACACCTTC
TRBV7-2	few	.	TRBJ1-3	CASSSAAGRSGNTIYF	TGTGCCAGCAGCTCGGCGGCAGGGCGCTCTGGAAACACCATATATTTT
TRBV29-1	.	.	TRBJ1-1	CSVGTREYPEAFF	TGCAGCGTTGGAACTAGGGAGTACCCTGAAGCTTTCTTT
TRBV19	.	.	TRBJ1-1	CASSIAGRDNLEAFF	TGTGCCAGTAGTATAGCGGGAAGGGATAACCTTGAAGCTTTCTTT
TRBV27	.	.	TRBJ1-1	CASSLRAGEGDTEAFF	TGTGCCAGCAGTTTACGTGCAGGGGAGGGGGACACTGAAGCTTTCTTT
TRBV5-1	.	.	TRBJ2-3	CASSLAETSTDTQYF	TGCGCCAGCAGCTTGGCTGAGACTAGCACAGATACGCAGTATTTT
TRBV28	.	TRBD1	TRBJ1-6	CASSPDRGVRNSPLHF	TGTGCCAGCAGCCCAGACAGGGGGGTTAGGAATTCACCCCTCCACTTT